The 31 T cell receptor beta chains below all came from one sample that was sequenced in a study of Graves' ophthalmopathy and Graves' hyperthyroidism. Beta-chain TCR CDR3 regions were amplified from RNA transcripts. Scientists carried out first-round RT-PCR using HTBI primers and then a second-round multiplex PCR. Each CDR3 protein is one row after TCRdb ran MiXCR on the multiplex PCR reads. Here the sample spans roughly 1.1 million distinct CDR3 sequences, about 40% being singletons. Sequences were obtained from peripheral blood or thyroid tissue (not recorded which). The receptors derive from an adult man with Graves' hyperthyroidism.

This clonotype was counted between two and nine times. This rearrangement joins TRBV6-5 to TRBJ1-1; D gene ambiguous. Germline values: CDR1 MNHEY, CDR2 SVGAGI. The ends were cut back, 5 bases at V and 2 bases at J, with 18 bases in the middle. CDR3 length equals 16 residues. The CDR3 nucleotides are TGTGCCAGCAGTCCCCCGCAGTGGGCTGGAAACACTGAAGCTTTCTTT. The encoded protein is CASSPPQWAGNTEAFF.

The chain joins TRBV10-3 to TRBJ1-2, with 7 bases matching TRBD1. V dropped 6 bases and J dropped 6; count of bases not matched to a gene: 7. The CDR3 consists of 13 residues. Per the germline V gene, CDR1 is ENHRY and CDR2 is SYGVKD. The CDR3 region has the DNA TGTGCCATCAGCAAACAGGGGATAGATGGCTACACCTTC. It specifies CAISKQGIDGYTF.

As concerns this clonotype: An end of the junction differs from the germline gene, which may be a read error. The chain carries TRBV6-5 and TRBJ1-4; TRBD1 might be the D (5 bases). This CDR3 region has 15 residues. Germline CDR1 MNHEY, CDR2 SVGAGI. CDR3 DNA sequence: TGTGCCAGCATGCGGGGCAAAGCAACTAATGAAAAACGGTTTTTT. This translates into CASMRGKATNEKRFF.

The DNA for the CDR3 is TGCAGCGTTGAAGGAACTAGCGGGAGTGAGACCCAGTACTTC. It specifies CSVEGTSGSETQYF. This chain joins TRBV29-1 and TRBJ2-5, with 11 bases fitting TRBD2. V gave up 1 base and J gave up 5 bases; unmatched junction bases: 3. Germline CDR1 SQVTM, CDR2 ANQGSEA. The CDR3 runs 14 residues.

This clonotype has at least ten counts. The V call is TRBV2, the J call TRBJ1-2; 12 bases are a match to TRBD1. The CDR3 sequence is 16 residues long. V lost 8 bases to trimming and J lost 6 bases; unmatched junction nucleotides: 13. The germline V gene encodes CDR1 SNHLY and CDR2 FYNNEI. In DNA form, the CDR3 reads TGTGCCAGCCCAAAGACCCTGGGACAGGGGGCTGATGGCTACACCTTC. Protein product: CASPKTLGQGADGYTF.

CDR3 nucleotides: TGTGCCACAGACAGGGGGCACGAGCAGTACTTC. This encodes CATDRGHEQYF. The chain has TRBV2 and TRBJ2-7; the match to TRBD1 covers 10 bases. The CDR3 runs 11 residues. The germline V gene has CDR1 SNHLY and CDR2 FYNNEI. With V trimmed by 10 bases and J by 5 bases, 2 bases remained unmatched.

This clonotype showed up many times. The chain has TRBV20-1 and TRBJ1-5; D is undetermined. Trimming shortened V by 5 bases and J by 6 bases, and 14 bases separated the two germline ends. The length of the CDR3 is 13 residues. Germline V gene sequence: CDR1 DFQATT, CDR2 SNEGSKA (reference sequence). In nucleotides, the CDR3 is TGCAGTGCTTCCACCGGTTTCGCTCAGCCCCAGCATTTT. Residues: CSASTGFAQPQHF.

V gene TRBV29-1 combines with J gene TRBJ2-3; TRBD2 might be the D (6 bases). Looked up from germline, CDR1 is SQVTM and CDR2 is ANQGSEA. Trimming left V 4 bases short and J 3 bases short, with 20 bases between. This CDR3 region has 16 residues. DNA for the CDR3: TGCAGCGTTGTTAGGCAAACGCGGGATCAGACAGATACGCAGTATTTT. Residues: CSVVRQTRDQTDTQYF.

The chain recombines TRBV20-1 with TRBJ1-5; D remains unclear. V shed 3 bases and J shed 4 bases, with 13 bases lying between them. The CDR3 runs 14 residues. CDR1 DFQATT and CDR2 SNEGSKA come from the germline V gene (reference sequence). Here the CDR3 reads CSASGRNKNQPQHF. The CDR3 region has the DNA TGCAGTGCTAGCGGCAGGAACAAGAATCAGCCCCAGCATTTT.

The chain has TRBV7-9 and TRBJ2-5; TRBD1 or TRBD2 may be the D gene (7 bases each). Germline V lookup: CDR1 SEHNR, CDR2 FQNEAQ (reference sequence). This CDR3 contains 15 residues. Trimming left V 1 base short and J 5 bases short, with 14 bases between. The chain's CDR3 is CASSLGQGGEETQYF. In DNA form, the CDR3 reads TGTGCCAGCAGCTTAGGACAGGGAGGGGAGGAGACCCAGTACTTC. Complete variable domain (other parts from reference TRBV7-9 and TRBJ2-5): DTGVSQNPRHKITKRGQNVTFRCDPISEHNRLYWYRQTLGQGPEFLTYFQNEAQLEKSRLLSDRFSAERPKGSFSTLEIQRTEQGDSAMYLCASSLGQGGEETQYFGPGTRLLVL.

V usage is TRBV24-1 and J usage is TRBJ2-7, with D possibly TRBD1 on 6 matching bases. Germline CDR1 KGHDR, CDR2 SFDVKD. Trimming shortened V by 5 bases and J by 2 bases, and 12 bases separated the two germline ends. The CDR3 spans 14 residues. For the CDR3, the DNA is TGTGCCACCAGTGCCCTCACAGGGACCTACGAGCAGTACTTC. Its translation is CATSALTGTYEQYF.

In its sample, this clonotype was seen a few times. It may be a read error: a sequence one base away is much more abundant. This CDR3 is missing its conserved last phenylalanine or tryptophan, likely due to a read error. The chain joins TRBV14 to TRBJ1-1; D is unclear. V lost 3 bases, J lost 3 bases, and 2 bases lay in between. CDR1 SGHDN and CDR2 FVKESK come from the germline V gene. The CDR3 is 11 residues long. For the CDR3, the DNA is TGTGCCAGCAGCCACTACACTGAAGCTTTCCTT. Encoded protein: CASSHYTEAFL.

The CDR3 spells CASSNDSFNEKLFF. CDR3 bases: TGTGCCAGTAGTAACGACAGCTTCAATGAAAAACTGTTTTTT. The J gene is TRBJ1-4, the V gene TRBV19; a possible D gene is TRBD1 (5 bases). Germline CDR1 LNHDA, CDR2 SQIVND (reference sequence). CDR3 length equals 14 residues. The V end was cut by 4 bases, the J end by 5 bases, with 11 bases between.

V usage is TRBV9 and J usage is TRBJ2-7, with TRBD2 identical over 9 bases. The CDR3 has 16 amino acids. Germline V gene data show CDR1 as SGDLS and CDR2 as YYNGEE. V lost 4 bases to trimming and J lost 6 bases; unmatched junction nucleotides: 14. The CDR3 nucleotides are TGTGCCAGCAGCCCAAATTCAGCGGGAGGTTCGGCCGAGCAGTACTTC. Translating it yields CASSPNSAGGSAEQYF.

In the case of this clonotype: The junction does not match germline at one end; this may be a read error. The chain recombines TRBV5-1 with TRBJ1-4; D call uncertain. Germline V gene lookup returns CDR1 SGHRS and CDR2 YFSETQ. This CDR3 is built from 15 residues. Written as DNA, the CDR3 is TGCGCCAGCAGCTTGAGCCCGTTGACTAATGAAAAACTGCTTTTT. It specifies CASSLSPLTNEKLLF.

This clonotype was seen many times. The chain has TRBV5-5 and TRBJ2-5, with 8 positions matching TRBD2. Germline V gene data show CDR1 as SGHKS and CDR2 as YYEKEE (reference sequence). With 5 bases clipped from V and 3 bases from J, the junction kept 12 bases outside the gene matches. There are 16 residues in the CDR3. The CDR3: CASRRREGPLEETQYF. CDR3 nucleotide sequence: TGTGCCAGCAGAAGACGGGAGGGCCCTCTGGAAGAGACCCAGTACTTC.

This clonotype came up once. This clone may be a read error of a much larger clone one base away. The chain couples TRBV7-9 to TRBJ1-4; D call uncertain. Between the trimmed V and J ends, which lost 2 bases and 2 bases, there was a span of 6 bases. Germline V gene data show CDR1 as SEHNR and CDR2 as FQNEAQ (reference sequence). This CDR3 is built from 14 residues. CDR3 loop: CASSLQQTNEKLFF. In DNA form, the CDR3 reads TGTGCCAGCAGCTTACAACAGACTAATGAAAAACTGTTTTTT.

A remark on this clonotype: At one boundary the junction diverges from the germline segment, which might be a read error. CDR3 coding DNA: TGTGCCAGCAGTCAGACGGGCAATGAGCAGTTCTTC. Amino acid sequence: CASSQTGNEQFF. This rearrangement joins TRBV5-1 to TRBJ2-7; D remains unclear. The J call could be wrong; TRBJ2-1 is a better fit for the DNA end. Germline V gene sequence: CDR1 SGHRS, CDR2 YFSETQ. CDR3 size: 12 residues.

V is TRBV2 and J is TRBJ1-4, with 10 bases that match TRBD1. This CDR3 is 18 amino acids long. Germline lookup yields CDR1 SNHLY and CDR2 FYNNEI. J was trimmed by 5 bases and V by 6 bases; bases with no gene match: 15. CDR3 sequence reads: CASSAPGTGAPKNEKLFF. CDR3 coding DNA: TGTGCCAGCAGCGCGCCCGGGACAGGGGCTCCGAAGAATGAAAAACTGTTTTTT.

Ten or more counts support this clonotype. The V and J genes are TRBV5-1 and TRBJ2-5, with no clear D. This CDR3 comprises 13 residues. Looked up from germline, CDR1 is SGHRS and CDR2 is YFSETQ. V was pared by 0 bases and J by 5 bases, with 8 bases between. CDR3 region: CASSLVDVETQYF. CDR3 in DNA: TGCGCCAGCAGCTTGGTCGACGTGGAGACCCAGTACTTC.

This clonotype showed up many times. The rearrangement uses TRBV20-1 and TRBJ2-5; 8 bases map to TRBD2. From germline, CDR1 is DFQATT and CDR2 SNEGSKA (reference sequence). Trimming took 3 bases from V and 4 from J; bases not matched to a gene: 13. The CDR3 has 16 amino acids. The CDR3 sequence is CSARDQSGSLAETQYF. The CDR3 DNA reads TGCAGTGCTAGGGATCAGAGCGGGAGCTTGGCAGAGACCCAGTACTTC.

The rearrangement links TRBV7-2 to TRBJ2-5; 7 bases map to TRBD2. The CDR3 is 18 residues long. Germline trimming cut 4 bases from V and 3 bases from J; bases unmatched to any gene: 17. In germline, CDR1 is SGHTA, CDR2 FQGNSA. CDR3 loop: CASSSPGSGRGFKETQYF. The CDR3 nucleotides are TGTGCCAGCAGCTCTCCCGGCTCGGGGCGGGGGTTTAAAGAGACCCAGTACTTC.

There are many counts of this clonotype. V is TRBV29-1 and J is TRBJ1-2; D uncertain. The CDR3 is 14 amino acids. V lost 7 bases and J lost 0, with 15 bases in between. Germline V lookup: CDR1 SQVTM, CDR2 ANQGSEA. The CDR3 sequence is CSAAPQSANYGYTF. Here the CDR3 DNA reads TGCAGCGCTGCCCCGCAGAGCGCTAACTATGGCTACACCTTC.

This clonotype has just a few counts. A much larger clone is a single base away; this may be a read error. The V gene is TRBV6-2 or TRBV6-3, the J gene TRBJ2-7; D uncertain. The CDR3 is 12 amino acids. V was pared by 6 bases and J by 0 bases, with 6 bases between. Germline V gene data show CDR1 as MNHEY and CDR2 as SVGEGT. The DNA for the CDR3 is TGTGCCAGCAGGGACGCCTCCTACGAGCAGTACTTC. It yields the protein CASRDASYEQYF.

The CDR3 sequence is CASSLRLGDRLVQPQHF. CDR3 in DNA: TGTGCCAGCAGCTTGAGATTAGGAGACAGGTTAGTTCAGCCCCAGCATTTT. V gene TRBV5-8 combines with J gene TRBJ1-5; D may be TRBD1 (6 bases). CDR3 length equals 17 residues. Germline V gives CDR1 SGHTS, CDR2 YDEGEE. V shed 1 base and J shed 6 bases, with 20 bases lying between them.

This clonotype was seen ten or more times. The gene calls are TRBV7-2 and TRBJ2-7, with 7 bases identical to TRBD1. CDR3 length: 14 residues. Per the germline V gene, CDR1 is SGHTA and CDR2 is FQGNSA. The trim removed 0 bases at V and 4 bases at J, leaving 3 bases unmatched. This CDR3 is CASSLAGQHYEQYF. DNA for the CDR3: TGTGCCAGCAGCTTAGCGGGACAGCATTACGAGCAGTACTTC.

The table lists this clonotype with many counts. This chain connects TRBV25-1 to TRBJ2-5; TRBD2 agrees at 11 bases. Germline V gives CDR1 MGHDK, CDR2 SYGVNS. The CDR3 totals 16 residues. The junction had 10 bases not matched to a gene; V was cut back by 5 bases and J by 5 bases. The CDR3 region is CASSPHTSGSFETQYF. The CDR3 DNA follows: TGTGCCAGCAGTCCCCACACTAGCGGGAGTTTCGAGACCCAGTACTTC.

This clonotype was observed a single time. The CDR3 DNA is TGTGCCAGCTCACCCTCACAGAATAATTCACCCCTCCACTTT. It is translated as CASSPSQNNSPLHF. The gene calls are TRBV14 and TRBJ1-6; D unclear. Germline values: CDR1 SGHDN, CDR2 FVKESK. This CDR3 comprises 14 residues. Trimming pared 8 bases from V and 5 bases from J, leaving 13 bases between.

The chain has TRBV5-1 and TRBJ2-6; no reliable D call. Trimming left V 2 bases short and J 0 bases short, with 9 bases between. The CDR3 is 16 residues long. Germline CDR1 reads SGHRS; CDR2 reads YFSETQ. For the CDR3, the DNA is TGCGCCAGCAGCTTTGTCCCTCCCTCTGGGGCCAACGTCCTGACTTTC. Translation gives CASSFVPPSGANVLTF.

This clonotype was seen ten or more times. DNA for the CDR3: TGTGCCATCCGGGGGATTTTGAGTTCACCCCTCCACTTT. Translation gives CAIRGILSSPLHF. The gene calls are TRBV10-3 and TRBJ1-6; TRBD1 might be the D (5 bases). Trimming stripped 8 bases from V and 9 bases from J, with 14 bases between. This CDR3 has 13 residues. Looked up from germline, CDR1 is ENHRY and CDR2 is SYGVKD.

The genes are TRBV5-6 and TRBJ2-2; 9 nucleotides line up with TRBD2. Looked up from germline, CDR1 is SGHDT and CDR2 is YYEEEE. The CDR3 is made up of 18 amino acids. V gave up 2 bases and J gave up 0 bases; unmatched junction bases: 8. The CDR3: CASSLSSGTTSNTGELFF. The DNA of the CDR3 is TGTGCCAGCAGCTTATCTAGCGGGACCACCTCGAACACCGGGGAGCTGTTTTTT.